This record concerns one TCR beta chain sequence. Its target is unknown. The source of the sample is a study of vaccination effects on CD4 cells after COVID-19. Findings and limits, study-wide: Cross-reactivity toward common cold coronaviruses was confined to only 1 of 255 vaccine-induced clones in healthy vaccinees.

Germline loops: CDR1 KGHDR, CDR2 SFDVKD. V trimming: 3 bases; J trimming: 4 bases; junction bases outside the gene matches: 4. The CDR3 is 15 residues long. Assay: immunoSEQ multiplex PCR; the TCRdb copy retains only in-frame clones and omits some. The data hold more than 25,000 clones, with roughly 62% observed a single time. Expansion of antigen-specific CD4+ T cells with viral peptide pools was carried out by the ViraFEST assay before sequencing. After less than 11 days in culture, the CD4+ T cells were isolated. Days 3 and 7 were when half the medium was replaced with IL-2 medium. This specimen was CD4+ T cells from PBMCs cultured with HCoV-229E spike peptides, taken before COVID-19 vaccination. The receptor comes from a human donor who received a COVID-19 vaccine. The genes are TRBV24-1 and TRBJ1-4, with 7 positions matching TRBD1. DNA for the CDR3: TGTGCCACCAGTGATCCGACAGGGAATAATGAAAAACTGTTTTTT. Translating it yields CATSDPTGNNEKLFF.